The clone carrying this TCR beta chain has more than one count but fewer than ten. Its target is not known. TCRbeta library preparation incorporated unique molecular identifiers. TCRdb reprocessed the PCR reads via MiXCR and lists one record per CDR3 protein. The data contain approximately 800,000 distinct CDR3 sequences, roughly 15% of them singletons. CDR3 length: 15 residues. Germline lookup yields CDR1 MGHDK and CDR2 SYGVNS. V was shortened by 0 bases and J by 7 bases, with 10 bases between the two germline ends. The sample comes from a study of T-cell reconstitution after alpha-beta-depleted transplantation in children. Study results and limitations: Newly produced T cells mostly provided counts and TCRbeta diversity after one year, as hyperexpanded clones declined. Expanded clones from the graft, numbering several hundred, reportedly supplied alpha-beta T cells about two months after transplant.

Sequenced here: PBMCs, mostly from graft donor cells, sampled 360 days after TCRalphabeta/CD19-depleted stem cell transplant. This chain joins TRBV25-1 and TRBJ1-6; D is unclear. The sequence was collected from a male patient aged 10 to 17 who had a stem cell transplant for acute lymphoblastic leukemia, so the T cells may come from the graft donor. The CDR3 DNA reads TGTGCCAGCAGTGAATATGTCGGTTTCAATTCACCCCTCCACTTT. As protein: CASSEYVGFNSPLHF.